These 32 T cell receptor beta chains originate from one sample sequenced in a study of blood T cell repertoires in COVID-19. The repertoire was sequenced with immunoSEQ multiplex PCR; TCRdb's copy has only in-frame clones and lacks some. The data show approximately 230,000 clones, approximately 80% seen once. The material sequenced was peripheral blood. These receptors were collected from a woman in her thirties or forties with active or convalescent COVID-19.

The sample holds a few counts of this clone. The rearrangement links TRBV9 to TRBJ1-3, with D perhaps TRBD1 (6 bases). Trimming pared 2 bases from V and 0 bases from J, leaving 15 bases between. The CDR3 runs to 17 residues. Germline V gives CDR1 SGDLS, CDR2 YYNGEE. As DNA, the CDR3 is TGTGCCAGCAGCGTGGGGGCGGACTTTTCCTCTGGAAACACCATATATTTT. This codes for CASSVGADFSSGNTIYF.

The V and J genes are TRBV11-2 and TRBJ2-6, with TRBD2 as a possible D gene (6 bases). CDR3 size: 18 residues. Germline lookup yields CDR1 SGHAT and CDR2 FQNNGV. V shed 4 bases and J shed 2 bases, with 18 bases lying between them. The CDR3 nucleotides read TGTGCCAGCAGCTCTATAGGCGGGGAGCGGACTGGGGCCAACGTCCTGACTTTC. Translated: CASSSIGGERTGANVLTF.

The chain is built from TRBV4-1 and TRBJ2-3; D not resolved. Germline CDR1 reads MGHRA; CDR2 reads YSYEKL. The CDR3 is 13 amino acids. Trimming cost V 2 bases and J 1 base, with 4 bases left between them. This CDR3 reads CASSQPGTDTQYF. The CDR3 bases are TGCGCCAGCAGCCAACCTGGCACAGATACGCAGTATTTT.

This sequence joins TRBV27 and TRBJ1-5; D is unresolved. The V gene's germline CDR1 is MNHEY and CDR2 SMNVEV (reference sequence). This CDR3 is 13 amino acids long. The V end was cut by 3 bases, the J end by 6 bases, with 9 bases between. This chain's CDR3 is CASSLEGVQPQHF. In DNA form, the CDR3 reads TGTGCCAGCAGTTTGGAGGGAGTTCAGCCCCAGCATTTT.

This clone was picked up one time. V usage is TRBV6-5 and J usage is TRBJ1-1, with 8 nucleotides matching TRBD1. Germline V gives CDR1 MNHEY, CDR2 SVGAGI. The CDR3 loop spans 13 amino acids. V lost 4 bases and J lost 5; bases outside the gene matches: 3. This CDR3 is CASSSRGRTEAFF. CDR3 in DNA: TGTGCCAGCAGTTCCAGGGGGCGGACTGAAGCTTTCTTT.

The chain recombines TRBV30 with TRBJ1-6; possibly TRBD1 for D (5 bases). Germline V gives CDR1 GTSNPN, CDR2 SVGIG (reference sequence). The CDR3 contains 12 residues. V lost 3 bases and J 8 bases, leaving 8 bases between the germline ends. CDR3 sequence: CAWSRDHSPLHF. CDR3 nucleotides: TGTGCCTGGAGCAGGGATCATTCACCCCTCCACTTT.

This clone appeared a single time. V and J are TRBV6-4 and TRBJ1-6; 7 bases are a match to TRBD1. CDR1 is MRHNA and CDR2 is SNTAGT in the germline V gene. CDR3 length: 15 amino acids. The ends lost 2 bases at V and 8 bases at J; junction bases unmatched: 6. CDR3 residues: CASSDQAGGHSPLHF. In DNA, the CDR3 is TGTGCCAGCAGTGACCAGGCAGGGGGTCATTCACCCCTCCACTTT.

This clone has only one observation. The J gene is TRBJ2-1, the V gene TRBV4-1, with D unclear. Germline assignment: CDR1 MGHRA and CDR2 YSYEKL. V was cut by 1 base and J by 5 bases, with 12 bases left in between. This CDR3 contains 15 residues. The CDR3 spells CASSQGLQFDNEQFF. The CDR3 DNA is TGCGCCAGCAGCCAAGGGCTCCAGTTCGACAATGAGCAGTTCTTC.

This clone has at least ten counts. The V gene is TRBV5-4, the J gene TRBJ1-1; D not resolved. CDR3 length: 15 residues. V was cut by 0 bases and J by 0 bases, with 9 bases left in between. Germline CDR1 reads SGHNT; CDR2 reads YYREEE (reference sequence). CDR3: CASSLGPDLNTEAFF. In nucleotides, the CDR3 is TGTGCCAGCAGCTTGGGGCCCGATTTGAACACTGAAGCTTTCTTT.

The genes are TRBV5-6 and TRBJ1-1; D ambiguous. Germline-derived CDR1 and CDR2 are SGHDT and YYEEEE. CDR3 length: 15 residues. V lost 2 bases and J 4 bases, leaving 15 bases between the germline ends. CDR3 sequence reads: CASSFVDVRGTEAFF. Here the CDR3 DNA reads TGTGCCAGCAGCTTCGTTGATGTTCGGGGCACTGAAGCTTTCTTT.

The genes are TRBV5-1 and TRBJ2-5, with TRBD1 identical over 7 bases. Trimming removed 3 bases from V and 5 bases from J; junction bases left unmatched: 7. This CDR3 contains 14 residues. Germline V gene sequence: CDR1 SGHRS, CDR2 YFSETQ. The CDR3 DNA reads as TGCGCCAGCAGCTCAGGACAGGAGAGCGAGACCCAGTACTTC. This sequence encodes CASSSGQESETQYF.

The chain couples TRBV4-1 to TRBJ1-4, with 7 positions matching TRBD1. Looked up from germline, CDR1 is MGHRA and CDR2 is YSYEKL. The trim removed 7 bases at V and 8 bases at J, leaving 10 bases unmatched. This CDR3 is 14 amino acids long. CDR3 in amino acids: CASTLQGLGEKLFF. The DNA of the CDR3 is TGCGCCAGCACCCTACAGGGGCTTGGCGAAAAACTGTTTTTT.

The V gene is TRBV3-1 (or the pseudogene TRBV3-2), the J gene TRBJ2-1; TRBD2 aligns across 8 bases. Per germline, CDR1 LGHDT and CDR2 YNNKEL (reference sequence). V was clipped by 4 bases and J by 9 bases; unmatched bases: 11. The CDR3 has 15 residues. The DNA for the CDR3 is TGTGCCAGCAGCCGTTCGTACACTAGCGGATTTGAGCAGTTCTTC. It specifies CASSRSYTSGFEQFF.

The V gene is TRBV9, the J gene TRBJ1-2; D uncertain. Germline values: CDR1 SGDLS, CDR2 YYNGEE. V gave up 4 bases and J gave up 4 bases, with 23 bases separating them. The CDR3 spans 17 residues. The CDR3 protein is CASSFRVLAGEGYGYTF. The CDR3 region has the DNA TGTGCCAGCAGCTTCCGGGTGTTGGCGGGTGAGGGCTATGGCTACACCTTC.

The rearrangement links TRBV30 to TRBJ2-5; possible D gene TRBD1, 5 bases. Germline lookup yields CDR1 GTSNPN and CDR2 SVGIG (reference sequence). Trimming shortened V by 0 bases and J by 5 bases, and 13 bases separated the two germline ends. There are 14 residues in the CDR3. The CDR3 here is CAWSVPRAWETQYF. CDR3 bases: TGTGCCTGGAGTGTTCCCAGGGCATGGGAGACCCAGTACTTC.

The chain recombines TRBV3-1 (or the pseudogene TRBV3-2) with TRBJ2-1, with 9 bases fitting TRBD1. Germline lookup yields CDR1 LGHDT and CDR2 YNNKEL (reference sequence). Germline trimming cut 5 bases from V and 7 bases from J; bases unmatched to any gene: 9. This CDR3 is 15 amino acids long. Here the CDR3 DNA reads TGTGCCAGCAGCTCGACCGGGACAGGGAAAAATGAGCAGTTCTTC. Translation: CASSSTGTGKNEQFF.

There are a few counts of this clone. The chain employs TRBV7-2 and TRBJ1-2, with 7 bases lining up with TRBD1. The germline gives CDR1 SGHTA, CDR2 FQGNSA. Losses at the gene ends were 4 bases for V and 13 bases for J; bases not matched to a gene: 15. The CDR3 extends over 14 amino acids. CDR3 sequence reads: CASSSLDRTRSSTF. The CDR3 nucleotides read TGTGCCAGCAGCTCCCTGGACAGGACCCGCTCTTCCACCTTC. Full variable domain (outside the CDR3, taken from reference TRBV7-2 and TRBJ1-2): GAGVSQSPSNKVTEKGKDVELRCDPISGHTALYWYRQSLGQGLEFLIYFQGNSAPDKSGLPSDRFSAERTGGSVSTLTIQRTQQEDSAVYLCASSSLDRTRSSTFGSGTRLTVV.

The CDR3 loop reads CASSGLAGGFTDTQYF. DNA for the CDR3: TGTGCCAGCAGCGGACTAGCGGGGGGGTTCACAGATACGCAGTATTTT. V is TRBV11-1 and J is TRBJ2-3, with 15 bases matching TRBD2. CDR1 and CDR2 from the germline V gene are SGHAT and FQDESV (reference sequence). J was trimmed by 2 bases and V by 5 bases; bases with no gene match: 2. CDR3 size: 16 residues. Drawing the rest from reference TRBV11-1 and TRBJ2-3, the complete variable domain is EAEVAQSPRYKITEKSQAVAFWCDPISGHATLYWYRQILGQGPELLVQFQDESVVDDSQLPKDRFSAERLKGVDSTLKIQPAELGDSAMYLCASSGLAGGFTDTQYFGPGTRLTVL.

The rearrangement joins TRBV5-1 to TRBJ2-2, with D hard to call. CDR3 length equals 15 residues. Germline-derived CDR1 and CDR2 are SGHRS and YFSETQ. Trimming shortened V by 4 bases and J by 2 bases, and 12 bases separated the two germline ends. CDR3 DNA: TGCGCCAGCAGCCCGGTCCTAGGAAACACCGGGGAGCTGTTTTTT. Amino acid sequence: CASSPVLGNTGELFF.

This clone was found a few times. The gene calls are TRBV20-1 and TRBJ1-2; D is possibly TRBD1 (5 bases). The CDR3 consists of 12 residues. Trimming pared 3 bases from V and 1 base from J, leaving 6 bases between. Looked up from germline, CDR1 is DFQATT and CDR2 is SNEGSKA (reference sequence). The CDR3 DNA reads TGCAGTGCTAGTCAGGGTAACTATGGCTACACCTTC. Its translation: CSASQGNYGYTF.

The gene calls are TRBV18 and TRBJ1-6, with D tentatively TRBD1 (6 bases). Germline loops: CDR1 KGHSH, CDR2 LQKENI. The CDR3 totals 17 residues. V was cut by 3 bases and J by 9 bases, with 21 bases left in between. CDR3 sequence (DNA): TGTGCCAGCTCACCGGCGCAGGGGTCTCCTGTAGGTTCACCCCTCCACTTT. This translates into CASSPAQGSPVGSPLHF.

This clone was counted a single time. V is TRBV7-8 and J is TRBJ1-2; tentative D call: TRBD1 (5 bases). The germline V and J ends were trimmed by 2 bases and 1 base, with 14 bases remaining between them. The CDR3 runs to 16 residues. Germline loops: CDR1 SGHVS, CDR2 FQNEAQ. The chain's CDR3 is CASSLITGRFNYGYTF. The CDR3 nucleotides read TGTGCCAGCAGCTTAATAACAGGCAGATTTAACTATGGCTACACCTTC. The entire variable domain, with the rest obtained from reference TRBV7-8 and TRBJ1-2, is as follows: GAGVSQSPRYKVAKRGQDVALRCDPISGHVSLFWYQQALGQGPEFLTYFQNEAQLDKSGLPSDRFFAERPEGSVSTLKIQRTQQEDSAVYLCASSLITGRFNYGYTFGSGTRLTVV.

This clone was recorded only once. V usage is TRBV29-1 and J usage is TRBJ2-7; 7 bases match TRBD2. The CDR3 totals 14 residues. V shed 3 bases, J shed 3 bases, and the junction held 8 bases outside the gene matches. Germline values: CDR1 SQVTM, CDR2 ANQGSEA. As DNA, the CDR3 is TGCAGCGTTGATGGGGGGGACGTCTACTACGAGCAGTACTTC. Protein sequence: CSVDGGDVYYEQYF.

This clone has only a few counts. This chain uses TRBV7-6 with TRBJ2-2; 9 positions match TRBD1. The CDR3 is made up of 16 amino acids. Germline V gene lookup returns CDR1 SGHVS and CDR2 FNYEAQ. The trim removed 6 bases at V and 4 bases at J, leaving 9 bases unmatched. The CDR3 spells CASRRLQGAGTGELFF. The CDR3 bases are TGTGCCAGCAGGCGTCTACAGGGGGCCGGCACCGGGGAGCTGTTTTTT.

The chain couples TRBV3-1 (or the pseudogene TRBV3-2) to TRBJ1-2; D call uncertain. Germline lookup yields CDR1 LGHDT and CDR2 YNNKEL (reference sequence). The CDR3 is made up of 15 amino acids. V lost 0 bases, J lost 6 bases, and 14 bases lay in between. Here the CDR3 reads CASSQDPGGYHGYTF. CDR3 DNA sequence: TGTGCCAGCAGCCAAGATCCTGGCGGGTACCATGGCTACACCTTC.

This chain connects TRBV12-3 or TRBV12-4 to TRBJ1-2, with D perhaps TRBD1 (5 bases). The CDR3 covers 13 residues. Trimming pared 5 bases from V and 0 bases from J, leaving 7 bases between. The CDR3 here is CASSADTNYGYTF. For the CDR3, the DNA is TGTGCCAGCAGTGCGGACACTAACTATGGCTACACCTTC.

The rearrangement links TRBV19 to TRBJ2-3; no clear D gene. CDR1 and CDR2 from the germline V gene are LNHDA and SQIVND (reference sequence). The V gene lost 5 bases and the J gene lost 2 bases, with 5 bases spanning the gap. The CDR3 length is 12 residues. CDR3 region: CASSQATDTQYF. Here the CDR3 DNA reads TGTGCCAGTAGTCAAGCCACAGATACGCAGTATTTT. Looking up the rest from reference TRBV19 and TRBJ2-3 gives the full variable domain: DGGITQSPKYLFRKEGQNVTLSCEQNLNHDAMYWYRQDPGQGLRLIYYSQIVNDFQKGDIAEGYSVSREKKESFPLTVTSAQKNPTAFYLCASSQATDTQYFGPGTRLTVL.

The chain uses TRBV13 and TRBJ1-1; no definite D call. Trimming pared 3 bases from V and 6 bases from J, leaving 5 bases between. Germline assignment: CDR1 PRHDT and CDR2 FYEKMQ (reference sequence). This CDR3 is 11 amino acids long. The CDR3: CASSLRPEAFF. The CDR3, as DNA: TGTGCCAGCAGCTTGAGGCCTGAAGCTTTCTTT.

The chain joins TRBV11-2 to TRBJ2-1, with 9 bases that match TRBD2. The V gene's germline CDR1 is SGHAT and CDR2 FQNNGV. The CDR3 spans 16 residues. The ends lost 1 base at V and 8 bases at J; junction bases unmatched: 9. This CDR3 is CASSLAVQRGDDEQFF. The CDR3 bases are TGTGCCAGCAGCTTAGCTGTCCAGCGGGGGGACGATGAGCAGTTCTTC.

This chain joins TRBV10-3 and TRBJ2-3; 7 nucleotides match TRBD1. From germline, CDR1 is ENHRY and CDR2 SYGVKD. The CDR3 covers 16 residues. V lost 4 bases, J lost 0 bases, and 7 bases stayed unmatched. The CDR3 is CAISGVTGASTDTQYF. The CDR3 DNA is TGTGCCATCAGTGGGGTCACAGGGGCTAGCACAGATACGCAGTATTTT.

V and J are TRBV5-6 and TRBJ1-1, with 7 nucleotides matching TRBD1. V was clipped by 2 bases and J by 0 bases; unmatched bases: 7. From germline, CDR1 is SGHDT and CDR2 YYEEEE. The CDR3 consists of 16 residues. As DNA, the CDR3 is TGTGCCAGCAGCTTACAGGGGATAGGAATGAACACTGAAGCTTTCTTT. Its translation: CASSLQGIGMNTEAFF.

This sequence joins TRBV6-2 or TRBV6-3 and TRBJ1-1; 10 bases fit TRBD1. This CDR3 is 15 amino acids long. Germline-derived CDR1 and CDR2 are MNHEY and SVGEGT. J was trimmed by 3 bases and V by 4 bases; bases with no gene match: 5. The CDR3 DNA sequence: TGTGCCAGCAGTTGGGCCGGGACAGGGGACACTGAAGCTTTCTTT. This codes for CASSWAGTGDTEAFF.